These 17 T cell receptor beta chains originate from one sample sequenced in a study of CD8 T cells in Susac syndrome. An amount of RNA that ranged from roughly 0.45 to 1 ug was reverse transcribed with random hexamers. TCRdb ran MiXCR on the immunoSEQ multiplex PCR reads and lists one entry per CDR3 protein. The sample contains some 150,000 distinct CDR3 sequences, 94% of which appear only once. Sequencing was performed on CD4+ T cells from PBMCs. Receptors originate from a human donor in good health.

The J gene is TRBJ1-5, the V gene TRBV19; TRBD1 matches at 8 bases. The CDR3 runs to 16 residues. The germline V gene encodes CDR1 LNHDA and CDR2 SQIVND (reference sequence). V trimming: 6 bases; J trimming: 6 bases; junction bases outside the gene matches: 13. The DNA of the CDR3 is TGTGCCAGTAGCCCTACATACAGGGGGTCTAGTCAGCCCCAGCATTTT. Amino acid sequence: CASSPTYRGSSQPQHF.

V usage is TRBV29-1 and J usage is TRBJ2-1; 10 nucleotides line up with TRBD1. The CDR3 sequence is 14 residues long. J gave up 2 bases and V 5 bases, and 3 bases lay outside the gene matches. Germline V lookup: CDR1 SQVTM, CDR2 ANQGSEA. CDR3 sequence (DNA): TGCAGCGTTTTTGACAGGGGGCCCTACAATGAGCAGTTCTTC. It codes for CSVFDRGPYNEQFF.

This clonotype appeared once. V usage is TRBV19 and J usage is TRBJ2-2; the match to TRBD2 covers 10 bases. Germline loops: CDR1 LNHDA, CDR2 SQIVND (reference sequence). The CDR3 runs to 16 residues. Trimming cost V 4 bases and J 0 bases; bases outside gene matches: 2. The CDR3 reads CASSKGLAPNTGELFF. CDR3 in DNA: TGTGCCAGTAGTAAGGGACTAGCGCCGAACACCGGGGAGCTGTTTTTT. The whole variable domain, filled in from reference TRBV19 and TRBJ2-2, reads DGGITQSPKYLFRKEGQNVTLSCEQNLNHDAMYWYRQDPGQGLRLIYYSQIVNDFQKGDIAEGYSVSREKKESFPLTVTSAQKNPTAFYLCASSKGLAPNTGELFFGEGSRLTVL.

The CDR3 DNA reads TGCAGTGCTAGTGTGTCCCCTCTCGACGAGCAGTACTTC. This sequence encodes CSASVSPLDEQYF. The V and J genes are TRBV20-1 and TRBJ2-7; no clear D. Germline V CDR1 and CDR2: DFQATT, SNEGSKA (reference sequence). Trimming removed 3 bases from V and 5 bases from J, with 14 bases in between. The CDR3 is made up of 13 amino acids.

The CDR3 here is CASSPTSVRGTQYF. Here the CDR3 DNA reads TGTGCCAGCAGCCCAACTAGCGTCCGGGGGACCCAGTACTTC. The chain uses TRBV28 and TRBJ2-5; TRBD2 matches at 7 bases. Germline CDR1 and CDR2: MDHEN and SYDVKM. CDR3 size: 14 residues. Trimming cost V 6 bases and J 7 bases; bases outside gene matches: 11.

The rearrangement uses TRBV2 and TRBJ1-1, with TRBD1 matching 9 bases. The length of the CDR3 is 14 residues. V shed 7 bases, J shed 7 bases, and the junction held 10 bases outside the gene matches. Germline V CDR1 and CDR2: SNHLY, FYNNEI. The CDR3 DNA follows: TGTGCCAGCAAGCTAACAGGGGGCGACGGTGAAGCTTTCTTT. Translating gives CASKLTGGDGEAFF. The full variable domain, rest sourced from reference TRBV2 and TRBJ1-1, is EPEVTQTPSHQVTQMGQEVILRCVPISNHLYFYWYRQILGQKVEFLVSFYNNEISEKSEIFDDQFSVERPDGSNFTLKIRSTKLEDSAMYFCASKLTGGDGEAFFGQGTRLTVV.

The chain couples TRBV6-5 to TRBJ2-1; weak D call: TRBD1 (6 bases). This CDR3 has 14 amino acids. V was cut by 6 bases and J by 8 bases, with 17 bases left in between. Germline V gene lookup returns CDR1 MNHEY and CDR2 SVGAGI. CDR3 region: CASRTTGKGYEQFF. The DNA of the CDR3 is TGTGCCAGCAGAACTACAGGGAAAGGGTATGAGCAGTTCTTC.

This chain joins TRBV30 and TRBJ2-3, with D maybe TRBD2 (6 bases). The CDR3 is 14 residues long. CDR1 is GTSNPN and CDR2 is SVGIG in the germline V gene (reference sequence). V lost 3 bases to trimming and J lost 0 bases, with 10 bases between them. The CDR3 DNA reads as TGTGCCTGGAGACTAGCCGCTAGCACAGATACGCAGTATTTT. Translated: CAWRLAASTDTQYF.

The chain combines TRBV6-1 with TRBJ2-3; 9 bases align to TRBD2. The length of the CDR3 is 16 residues. J was trimmed by 6 bases and V by 8 bases; bases with no gene match: 15. Germline V CDR1 and CDR2: MNHNS, SASEGT. DNA of the CDR3: TGTGCCAGCCCCAATGGGGCGGGAGGGCCTTCCGATACGCAGTATTTT. This sequence encodes CASPNGAGGPSDTQYF.

This chain uses TRBV29-1 with TRBJ2-6; possible D gene TRBD1, 6 bases. V lost 6 bases to trimming and J lost 1 base, with 16 bases between them. CDR1 and CDR2 from the germline V gene are SQVTM and ANQGSEA. The CDR3 has 16 residues. The CDR3, as DNA: TGCAGCGTGACAGACAGGCTGGGGTCTGGGGCCAACGTCCTGACTTTC. Translating it yields CSVTDRLGSGANVLTF.

The chain joins TRBV20-1 to TRBJ2-7; D gene ambiguous. Trimming removed 1 base at V and 4 bases at J, with 11 bases between. The CDR3 sequence is 13 residues long. Germline lookup yields CDR1 DFQATT and CDR2 SNEGSKA (reference sequence). CDR3 nucleotides: TGCAGTGCTAGAGGTGGCCGATATTACGAGCAGTACTTC. As protein: CSARGGRYYEQYF.

The chain employs TRBV19 and TRBJ2-7; TRBD2 matches 14 bases. After removal of 8 bases from V and 3 bases from J, the junction contained 9 bases not matched to a gene. Germline values: CDR1 LNHDA, CDR2 SQIVND (reference sequence). The CDR3 totals 16 residues. For the CDR3, the DNA is TGTGCCAGTGGCCGACTAGCGGGAGGGTCTATCTACGAGCAGTACTTC. As protein: CASGRLAGGSIYEQYF.

This clonotype has a single count. This sequence joins TRBV27 and TRBJ1-2, with D uncertain. CDR3 size: 13 residues. The V end was cut by 1 base, the J end by 8 bases, with 11 bases between. Germline V gene sequence: CDR1 MNHEY, CDR2 SMNVEV (reference sequence). The CDR3 sequence is CASSLWGSGGYTF. In DNA form, the CDR3 reads TGTGCCAGCAGTTTATGGGGATCCGGCGGCTACACCTTC.

This rearrangement joins TRBV20-1 to TRBJ2-3; the match to TRBD2 covers 9 bases. Germline CDR1 reads DFQATT; CDR2 reads SNEGSKA (reference sequence). This CDR3 comprises 16 residues. Germline trimming cut 2 bases from V and 3 bases from J; bases unmatched to any gene: 9. CDR3 in DNA: TGCAGTGCTAGACCCCCAGCGGGGGGTACAACAGATACGCAGTATTTT. It translates to CSARPPAGGTTDTQYF.

This chain joins TRBV9 and TRBJ2-2; no clear D. The V and J ends lost 0 bases and 4 bases respectively, with 7 bases between them. CDR1 SGDLS and CDR2 YYNGEE come from the germline V gene. CDR3 length equals 14 residues. The CDR3 spells CASSVERLTGELFF. The CDR3 nucleotides read TGTGCCAGCAGCGTAGAACGTCTCACCGGGGAGCTGTTTTTT.

The rearrangement uses TRBV20-1 and TRBJ2-1, with D perhaps matching TRBD1 (5 bases). Germline V CDR1 and CDR2: DFQATT, SNEGSKA (reference sequence). V was trimmed by 5 bases and J by 2 bases, leaving 13 bases between them. The CDR3 totals 14 residues. This chain's CDR3 is CSAPLVGPYNEQFF. The CDR3 DNA reads as TGCAGTGCTCCATTAGTGGGGCCCTACAATGAGCAGTTCTTC.

The rearrangement uses TRBV27 and TRBJ1-2, with TRBD1 matching over 7 bases. Per germline, CDR1 MNHEY and CDR2 SMNVEV (reference sequence). The V and J ends lost 3 bases and 6 bases, in that order; junction bases with no gene match: 4. The CDR3 is 13 amino acids. Written as DNA, the CDR3 is TGTGCCAGCAGTTTTCTAGGGGGCGATGGCTACACCTTC. This codes for CASSFLGGDGYTF.